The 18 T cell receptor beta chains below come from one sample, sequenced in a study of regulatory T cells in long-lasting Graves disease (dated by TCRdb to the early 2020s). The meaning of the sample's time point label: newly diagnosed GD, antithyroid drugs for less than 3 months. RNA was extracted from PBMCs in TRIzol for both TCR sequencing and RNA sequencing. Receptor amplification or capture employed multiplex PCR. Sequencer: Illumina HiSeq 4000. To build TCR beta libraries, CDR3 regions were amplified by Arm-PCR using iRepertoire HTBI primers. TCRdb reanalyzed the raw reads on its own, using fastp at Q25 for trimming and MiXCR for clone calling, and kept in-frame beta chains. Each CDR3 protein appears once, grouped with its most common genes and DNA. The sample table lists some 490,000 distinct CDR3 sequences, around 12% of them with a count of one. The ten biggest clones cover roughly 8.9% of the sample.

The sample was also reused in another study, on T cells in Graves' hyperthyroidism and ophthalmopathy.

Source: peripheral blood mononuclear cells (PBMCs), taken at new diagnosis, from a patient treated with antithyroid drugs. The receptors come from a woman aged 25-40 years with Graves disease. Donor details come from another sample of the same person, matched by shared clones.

This CDR3 is CASIARTSGNTIYF. The CDR3 nucleotides read TGTGCCAGCATTGCCAGGACCTCTGGAAACACCATATATTTT. The rearrangement links TRBV2 to TRBJ1-3, with D uncertain. Germline V gene sequence: CDR1 SNHLY, CDR2 FYNNEI. V was clipped by 7 bases and J by 0 bases, with 10 bases between them. The CDR3 has 14 residues. Together with reference TRBV2 and TRBJ1-3, the CDR3 gives the full variable domain: EPEVTQTPSHQVTQMGQEVILRCVPISNHLYFYWYRQILGQKVEFLVSFYNNEISEKSEIFDDQFSVERPDGSNFTLKIRSTKLEDSAMYFCASIARTSGNTIYFGEGSWLTVV.

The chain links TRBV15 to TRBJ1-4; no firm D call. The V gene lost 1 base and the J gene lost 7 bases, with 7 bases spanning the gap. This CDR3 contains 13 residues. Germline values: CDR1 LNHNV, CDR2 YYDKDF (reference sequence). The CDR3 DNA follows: TGTGCCACCAGCAGAGTATTCGGTGAAAAACTGTTTTTT. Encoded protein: CATSRVFGEKLFF.

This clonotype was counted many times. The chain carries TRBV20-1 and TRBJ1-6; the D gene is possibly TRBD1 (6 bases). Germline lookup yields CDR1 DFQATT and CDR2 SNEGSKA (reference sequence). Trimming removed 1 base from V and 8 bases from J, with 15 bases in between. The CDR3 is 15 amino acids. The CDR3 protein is CSARALPAGDSPLHF. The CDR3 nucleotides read TGCAGTGCTAGAGCCCTACCCGCAGGGGATTCACCCCTCCACTTT.

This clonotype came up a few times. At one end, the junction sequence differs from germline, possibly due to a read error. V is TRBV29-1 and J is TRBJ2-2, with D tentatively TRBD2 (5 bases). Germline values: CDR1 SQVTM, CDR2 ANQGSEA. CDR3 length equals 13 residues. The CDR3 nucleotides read TGCAGCGTGGAGGTTCAGAACACCGGGGAGCTGCTTTTT. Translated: CSVEVQNTGELLF.

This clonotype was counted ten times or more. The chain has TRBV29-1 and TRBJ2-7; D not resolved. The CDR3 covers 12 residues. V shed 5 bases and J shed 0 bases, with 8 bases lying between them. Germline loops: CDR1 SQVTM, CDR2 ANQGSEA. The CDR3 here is CSVHLGSYEQYF. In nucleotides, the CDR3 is TGCAGCGTTCATCTAGGCTCCTACGAGCAGTACTTC.

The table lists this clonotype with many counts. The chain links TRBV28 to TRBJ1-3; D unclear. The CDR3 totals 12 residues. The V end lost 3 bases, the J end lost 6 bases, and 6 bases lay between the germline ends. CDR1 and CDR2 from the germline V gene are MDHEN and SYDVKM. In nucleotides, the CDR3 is TGTGCCAGCAGTTTTGGGTTAAACACCATATATTTT. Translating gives CASSFGLNTIYF.

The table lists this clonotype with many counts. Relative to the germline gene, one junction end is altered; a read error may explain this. For the CDR3, the DNA is TGTGCCAGCGGACTAGGACGCAGGGATGGCCACACCTTC. It codes for CASGLGRRDGHTF. The chain is built from TRBV2 and TRBJ1-2, with D maybe TRBD1 (5 bases). Germline V lookup: CDR1 SNHLY, CDR2 FYNNEI. The CDR3 covers 13 residues.

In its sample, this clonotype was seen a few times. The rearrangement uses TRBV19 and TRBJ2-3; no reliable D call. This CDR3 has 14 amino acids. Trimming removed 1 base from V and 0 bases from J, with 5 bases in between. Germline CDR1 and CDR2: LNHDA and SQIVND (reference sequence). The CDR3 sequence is CASSIAPSTDTQYF. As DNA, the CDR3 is TGTGCCAGTAGTATAGCCCCTAGCACAGATACGCAGTATTTT.

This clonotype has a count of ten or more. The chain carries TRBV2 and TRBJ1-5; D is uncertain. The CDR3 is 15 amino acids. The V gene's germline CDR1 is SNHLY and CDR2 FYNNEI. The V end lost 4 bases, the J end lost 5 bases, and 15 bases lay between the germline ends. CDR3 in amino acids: CASSGASRADQPQHF. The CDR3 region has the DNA TGTGCCAGCAGTGGGGCGTCCCGGGCGGATCAGCCCCAGCATTTT.

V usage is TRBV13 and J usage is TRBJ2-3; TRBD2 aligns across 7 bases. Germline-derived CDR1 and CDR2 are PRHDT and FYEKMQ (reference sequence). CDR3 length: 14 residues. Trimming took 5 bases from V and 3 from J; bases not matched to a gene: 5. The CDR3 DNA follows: TGTGCCAGCAGCCACCGGGAGGCAACAGATACGCAGTATTTT. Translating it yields CASSHREATDTQYF. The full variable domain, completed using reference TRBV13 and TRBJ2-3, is AAGVIQSPRHLIKEKRETATLKCYPIPRHDTVYWYQQGPGQDPQFLISFYEKMQSDKGSIPDRFSAQQFSDYHSELNMSSLELGDSALYFCASSHREATDTQYFGPGTRLTVL.

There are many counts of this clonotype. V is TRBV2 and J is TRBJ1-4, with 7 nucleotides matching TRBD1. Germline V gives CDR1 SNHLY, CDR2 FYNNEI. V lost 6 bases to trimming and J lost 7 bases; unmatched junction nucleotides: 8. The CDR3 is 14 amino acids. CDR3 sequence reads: CASSRAGGGEKLFF. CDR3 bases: TGTGCCAGCAGCCGGGCAGGGGGAGGTGAAAAACTGTTTTTT.

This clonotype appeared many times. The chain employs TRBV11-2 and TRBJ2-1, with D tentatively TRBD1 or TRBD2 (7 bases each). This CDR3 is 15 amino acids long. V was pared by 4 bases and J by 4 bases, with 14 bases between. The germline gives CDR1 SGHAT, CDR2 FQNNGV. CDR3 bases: TGTGCCAGCAGCTGGGAGGGACAGTTATACAATGAGCAGTTCTTC. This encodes CASSWEGQLYNEQFF.

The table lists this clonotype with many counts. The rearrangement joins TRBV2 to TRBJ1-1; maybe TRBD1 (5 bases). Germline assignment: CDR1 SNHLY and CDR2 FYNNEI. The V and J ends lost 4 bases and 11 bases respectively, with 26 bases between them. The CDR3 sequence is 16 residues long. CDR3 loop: CASSGLGVLFGGWAFF. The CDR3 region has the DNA TGTGCCAGCAGTGGTCTAGGAGTGTTGTTTGGGGGTTGGGCTTTCTTT.

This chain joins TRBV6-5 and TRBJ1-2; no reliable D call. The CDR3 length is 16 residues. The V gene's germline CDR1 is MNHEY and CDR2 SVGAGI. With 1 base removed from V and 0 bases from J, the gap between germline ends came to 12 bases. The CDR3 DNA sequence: TGTGCCAGCAGTTACTTCCCCACAGTTACTAACTATGGCTACACCTTC. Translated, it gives CASSYFPTVTNYGYTF.

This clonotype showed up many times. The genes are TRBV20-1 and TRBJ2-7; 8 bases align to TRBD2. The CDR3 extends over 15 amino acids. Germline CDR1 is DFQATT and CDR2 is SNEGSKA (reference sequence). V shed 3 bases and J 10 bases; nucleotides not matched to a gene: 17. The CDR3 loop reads CSASVAGGSGAPQYF. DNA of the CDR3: TGCAGTGCTAGCGTCGCGGGGGGTAGCGGCGCCCCCCAGTACTTC.

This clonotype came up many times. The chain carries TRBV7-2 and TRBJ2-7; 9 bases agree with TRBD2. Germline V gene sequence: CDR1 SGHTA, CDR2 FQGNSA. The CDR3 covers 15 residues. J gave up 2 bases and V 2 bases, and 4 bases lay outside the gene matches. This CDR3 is CASSLRGTSTYEQYF. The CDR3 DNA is TGTGCCAGCAGCTTAAGAGGGACTAGCACCTACGAGCAGTACTTC.

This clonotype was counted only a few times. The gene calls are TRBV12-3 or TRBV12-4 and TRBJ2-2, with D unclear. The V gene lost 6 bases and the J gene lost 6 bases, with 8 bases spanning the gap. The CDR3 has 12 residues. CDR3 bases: TGTGCCAGCAGGTGGGGTCCCGGGGAGCTGTTTTTT. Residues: CASRWGPGELFF.

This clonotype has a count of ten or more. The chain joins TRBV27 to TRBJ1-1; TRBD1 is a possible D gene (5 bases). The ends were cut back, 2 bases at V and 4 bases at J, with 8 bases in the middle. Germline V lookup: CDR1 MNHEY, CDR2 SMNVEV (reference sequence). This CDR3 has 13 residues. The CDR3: CASSLLRGTEAFF. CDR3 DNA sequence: TGTGCCAGCAGTTTACTGAGGGGCACTGAAGCTTTCTTT.